Sequencing of this T cell receptor (beta chain) was carried out in a study of T cells in Graves' hyperthyroidism and ophthalmopathy. Germline V lookup: CDR1 WNHNN, CDR2 SYGVQD (reference sequence). This CDR3 is 14 amino acids long. V lost 0 bases, J lost 5 bases, and 10 bases lay in between. RNA transcripts gave rise to amplified TCR beta CDR3 regions. Primed by the HTBI set, a first-round RT-PCR was run on the TCR CDR3. TCRdb reprocessed the multiplex PCR reads via MiXCR and lists one record per CDR3 protein. The sample lists around 490,000 distinct CDR3 sequences, 20% seen once, with over 45% in the top ten. In this sample, this clonotype turned up many times. Its antigen is undetermined. Study-level findings and limits: Ophthalmopathy was identified by the model a median approximately 6.9 months ahead of onset.

Thyroid ultrasound, orbital computed tomography, clinical symptoms, and serum thyroxine and TRAb underpinned diagnoses. This chain links TRBV10-1 with TRBJ1-1, with D perhaps TRBD1 (6 bases). Sequencing was performed on blood. The source of this sequence is a man in his forties with Graves' ophthalmopathy. CDR3 nucleotides: TGCGCCAGCAGTGAGTCGGTTAGGGGGACTGAAGCTTTCTTT. It specifies CASSESVRGTEAFF.